This T cell receptor (beta chain) was observed in a study of beta chain features in type 1 diabetes. Germline CDR1 reads SGHRS; CDR2 reads YFSETQ. CDR3 size: 14 residues. Between the trimmed V and J ends, which lost 4 bases and 0 bases, there was a span of 10 bases. The authors reverse transcribed all of the isolated RNA, so sequencing captured expressed TCRB transcripts. Some clones are missing from TCRdb's copy, which holds only in-frame ones; the method was immunoSEQ multiplex PCR. Counted here are approximately 150,000 clones, over 8% occurring once; the ten biggest clones make up around 0.65%. This chain links TRBV5-1 with TRBJ1-2; TRBD1 is a possible D gene (6 bases). Sequencing was done on a sample of central memory CD4+ T cells from blood. The TCR comes from a woman in her thirties or forties in good health. The CDR3 loop is CASSPGQSNYGYTF. The CDR3 DNA reads TGCGCCAGCAGCCCCGGACAGTCTAACTATGGCTACACCTTC.